This is a list of T cell receptor beta chains from one sample in a study of blood T cell repertoires in COVID-19. Sequencing was performed with immunoSEQ multiplex PCR; in TCRdb, only in-frame clones are kept and a portion is missing. This table holds under 250,000 clones, around nine tenths found once. Sample: peripheral blood. The receptor set was obtained from a man in his fifties with COVID-19, enrolled during active disease. Both conserved end residues are part of each CDR3. D genes are given only for firm matches. The size field is filled for only some rows; it gives once, few, many or a size class.

V,D,J,size,CDR3,DNA
TRBV2,-,TRBJ1-2,-,CASSESRTANYGYTF,TGTGCCAGCAGTGAGAGTAGGACAGCTAACTATGGCTACACCTTC
TRBV5-5,TRBD2,TRBJ2-1,once,CASSSTSGSYNEQFF,TGTGCCAGCAGCTCGACTAGCGGGAGCTACAATGAGCAGTTCTTC
TRBV5-1,-,TRBJ2-2,-,CASSLGLTNTGELFF,TGCGCCAGCAGCTTGGGGCTGACGAACACCGGGGAGCTGTTTTTT
TRBV6-6,-,TRBJ2-3,many,CASIPGVAADTQYF,TGTGCCAGCATTCCCGGAGTGGCGGCAGATACGCAGTATTTT
TRBV2,-,TRBJ2-7,once,CASSDVRAYEQYF,TGTGCCAGCAGTGATGTCAGGGCTTACGAGCAGTACTTC
TRBV20-1,-,TRBJ2-3,-,CSASYSGSTDTQYF,TGCAGTGCTAGTTATTCCGGTAGCACAGATACGCAGTATTTT
TRBV5-1,TRBD1,TRBJ2-1,-,CASSLGADRVFNEQFF,TGCGCCAGCAGCTTGGGGGCGGACAGGGTATTCAATGAGCAGTTCTTC
TRBV6-5,-,TRBJ1-6,once,CASATGKDNSPLHF,TGTGCCAGCGCGACGGGGAAGGATAATTCACCCCTCCACTTT
TRBV7-8,-,TRBJ2-3,-,CASSLGTTRRTDTQYF,TGTGCCAGCAGCTTAGGGACGACTAGGAGGACAGATACGCAGTATTTT
TRBV5-1,TRBD1,TRBJ2-7,-,CASRRDRGLSYEQYF,TGCGCCAGCAGGCGGGACAGGGGTTTGTCCTACGAGCAGTACTTC
TRBV15,-,TRBJ1-2,-,CATSRKRVGRGLTNYGYTF,TGTGCCACCAGCAGAAAAAGGGTGGGCAGGGGCTTAACTAACTATGGCTACACCTTC
TRBV15,-,TRBJ1-1,-,CATSKRLNTEAFF,TGTGCCACCAGCAAGAGGCTGAACACTGAAGCTTTCTTT
TRBV11-3,TRBD1,TRBJ1-2,-,CASSLRDREVGYGYTF,TGTGCCAGCAGCCTCCGGGACAGGGAGGTGGGCTATGGCTACACCTTC
TRBV27,-,TRBJ2-7,-,CASRTTGAYEQYF,TGTGCCAGCAGAACGACAGGAGCCTACGAGCAGTACTTC
TRBV28,-,TRBJ1-2,-,CASSLVGGGSYGYTF,TGTGCCAGCAGTTTAGTTGGGGGGGGCTCCTATGGCTACACCTTC
TRBV4-2,TRBD2,TRBJ2-3,-,CASSPIAGGVTDTQYF,TGTGCCAGCAGCCCCATAGCGGGAGGGGTCACAGATACGCAGTATTTT
TRBV29-1,-,TRBJ1-6,-,CSVREAASNSPLHF,TGCAGCGTACGTGAGGCCGCCTCAAATTCACCCCTCCACTTT
TRBV2,TRBD1,TRBJ1-2,once,CASSEAWDRVYGYTF,TGTGCCAGCAGTGAAGCGTGGGACAGAGTCTATGGCTACACCTTC
TRBV18,TRBD1,TRBJ2-3,-,CASSPRGRSTDTQYF,TGTGCCAGCTCACCGAGGGGGCGCAGCACAGATACGCAGTATTTT
TRBV29-1,-,TRBJ1-2,-,CSVARVANYGYTF,TGCAGCGTTGCGAGGGTAGCTAACTATGGCTACACCTTC
TRBV28,TRBD2,TRBJ2-7,-,CATLPGGAREQYF,TGTGCCACCCTACCCGGGGGGGCCCGTGAGCAGTACTTC
TRBV6-2/TRBV6-3,-,TRBJ2-7,once,CASSRPDKAYEQYF,TGTGCCAGCAGTCGCCCGGACAAGGCCTACGAGCAGTACTTC
TRBV30,-,TRBJ2-3,-,CAWSRGSRTDTQYF,TGTGCCTGGAGCAGGGGCTCTCGCACAGATACGCAGTATTTT
TRBV7-8,-,TRBJ2-2,-,CASSRGRTGELFF,TGTGCCAGCAGCCGAGGGAGAACCGGGGAGCTGTTTTTT
TRBV11-2,TRBD2,TRBJ2-7,once,CASSLVAGGGEQYF,TGTGCCAGCAGCTTAGTAGCGGGAGGGGGGGAGCAGTACTTC
TRBV10-3,TRBD1,TRBJ1-2,-,CAIRRQGTNYGYTF,TGTGCCATCAGGAGACAGGGTACTAACTATGGCTACACCTTC
TRBV4-3,-,TRBJ2-7,-,CASSQDAGTSTYEQYF,TGCGCCAGCAGCCAAGACGCGGGTACTAGCACCTACGAGCAGTACTTC
TRBV7-9,-,TRBJ1-4,few,CASSEPPTTNEKLFF,TGTGCCAGCAGCGAACCACCTACAACTAATGAAAAACTGTTTTTT
TRBV10-2,-,TRBJ2-2,-,CASSELRDTGELFF,TGCGCCAGCAGTGAATTGCGGGACACCGGGGAGCTGTTTTTT
TRBV24-1,-,TRBJ2-3,-,CATRLMSPTSTDTQYF,TGTGCCACCCGACTGATGTCCCCCACTAGCACAGATACGCAGTATTTT
TRBV27,TRBD2,TRBJ2-7,-,CASSLSGLTGTTNYEQYF,TGTGCCAGCAGTTTATCCGGATTAACCGGGACTACCAACTACGAGCAGTACTTC
TRBV7-6,TRBD1,TRBJ2-3,-,CASSVPGQGGLGSTDTQYF,TGTGCCAGCAGTGTTCCGGGACAGGGCGGTTTGGGTAGCACAGATACGCAGTATTTT
TRBV7-6,TRBD2,TRBJ2-1,-,CASTTGGASYNEQFF,TGTGCCAGCACCACGGGGGGGGCATCCTACAATGAGCAGTTCTTC
TRBV19,-,TRBJ1-5,-,CASSPHPGPQHF,TGTGCCAGTAGTCCTCATCCCGGGCCCCAGCATTTT
TRBV24-1,TRBD2,TRBJ2-3,-,CATSLAGDSTDTQYF,TGTGCCACCAGTCTAGCGGGGGATAGCACAGATACGCAGTATTTT
TRBV6-5,-,TRBJ2-7,-,CASSYSYGGYEQYF,TGTGCCAGCAGTTACTCGTACGGAGGCTACGAGCAGTACTTC
TRBV29-1,-,TRBJ1-6,-,CSVEDRGGVHF,TGCAGCGTTGAAGACAGGGGAGGGGTCCACTTT
TRBV7-2,TRBD1,TRBJ2-3,-,CASSLGGRDTQYF,TGTGCCAGCAGCCTAGGGGGCCGAGATACGCAGTATTTT
TRBV6-1,-,TRBJ2-5,-,CASSEAWAGETQYF,TGTGCCAGCAGTGAAGCCTGGGCTGGAGAGACCCAGTACTTC
TRBV5-5,TRBD1,TRBJ2-1,-,CASSLVQGVYNEQFF,TGTGCCAGCAGCTTGGTCCAGGGGGTATACAATGAGCAGTTCTTC
TRBV6-5,TRBD1,TRBJ1-1,-,CASRPDRVNTEAFF,TGTGCCAGCAGACCGGACAGGGTGAACACTGAAGCTTTCTTT
TRBV5-1,-,TRBJ2-2,-,CASSSVTANTGELFF,TGCGCCAGCAGCTCAGTGACAGCGAACACCGGGGAGCTGTTTTTT
TRBV30,-,TRBJ2-7,-,CAWSTGPAGEQYF,TGTGCCTGGAGTACAGGGCCGGCAGGGGAGCAGTACTTC
TRBV2,TRBD1,TRBJ2-6,-,CASSEAIPGQGARYGANVLTF,TGTGCCAGCAGTGAAGCGATCCCGGGACAGGGGGCGCGATATGGGGCCAACGTCCTGACTTTC
TRBV2,TRBD1,TRBJ1-2,-,CASSTQGARGGYTF,TGTGCCAGCAGTACTCAGGGGGCGCGTGGTGGCTACACCTTC